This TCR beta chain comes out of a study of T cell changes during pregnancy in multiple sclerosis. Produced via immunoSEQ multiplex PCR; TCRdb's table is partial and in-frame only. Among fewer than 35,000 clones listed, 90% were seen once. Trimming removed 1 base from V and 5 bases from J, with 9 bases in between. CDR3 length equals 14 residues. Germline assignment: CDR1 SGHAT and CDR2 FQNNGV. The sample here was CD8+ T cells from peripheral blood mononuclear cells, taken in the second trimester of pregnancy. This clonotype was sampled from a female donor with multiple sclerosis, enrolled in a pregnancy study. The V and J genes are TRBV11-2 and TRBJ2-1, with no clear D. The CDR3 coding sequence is TGTGCCAGCAGCTTAGGAAACAGCAACAATGAGCAGTTCTTC. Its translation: CASSLGNSNNEQFF.